The source of this TCR beta chain is a study of blood T cells in healthy people across ages. Through a sample-barcoded 5' primer and a J-beta primer mix, a second PCR was run for roughly 7 to 11 cycles. Each CDR3 protein is one row after TCRdb ran MiXCR on the 5' RACE reads. This sample has under 850,000 distinct CDR3 sequences; 30% to 45% occur once, and the top ten carry under 15%. The CDR3 is 16 amino acids. The germline V gene has CDR1 SGHRS and CDR2 YFSETQ. The ends were cut back, 0 bases at V and 3 bases at J, with 13 bases in the middle. The chain has TRBV5-1 and TRBJ2-1; D is uncertain. Sequenced input: blood. This TCR was recovered from a man in his late teens or twenties in good health. CDR3 nucleotides: TGCGCCAGCAGCTTGGAAAGGTCAGCTTACTACAATGAGCAGTTCTTC. Encoded protein: CASSLERSAYYNEQFF. The variable domain in full, with the rest retrieved from reference TRBV5-1 and TRBJ2-1, is KAGVTQTPRYLIKTRGQQVTLSCSPISGHRSVSWYQQTPGQGLQFLFEYFSETQRNKGNFPGRFSGRQFSNSRSEMNVSTLELGDSALYLCASSLERSAYYNEQFFGPGTRLTVL.